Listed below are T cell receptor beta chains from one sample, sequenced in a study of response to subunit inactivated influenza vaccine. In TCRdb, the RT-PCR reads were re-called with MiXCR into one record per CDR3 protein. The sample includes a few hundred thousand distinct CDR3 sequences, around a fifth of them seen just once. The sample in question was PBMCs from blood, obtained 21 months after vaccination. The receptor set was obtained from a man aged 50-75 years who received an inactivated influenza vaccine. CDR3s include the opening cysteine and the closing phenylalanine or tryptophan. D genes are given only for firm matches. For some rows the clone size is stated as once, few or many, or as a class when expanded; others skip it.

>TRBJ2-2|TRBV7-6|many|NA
CASSLEVWVTGELFF
TGTGCCAGCAGCTTAGAGGTTTGGGTCACCGGGGAGCTGTTTTTT
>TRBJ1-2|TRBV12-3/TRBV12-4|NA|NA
CASSPSPRGYGYTF
TGTGCCAGCAGCCCCAGCCCCAGGGGATATGGCTACACCTTC
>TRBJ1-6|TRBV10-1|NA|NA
CASSEDGNSPLHF
TGCGCCAGCAGTGAGGACGGAAATTCACCCCTCCACTTT
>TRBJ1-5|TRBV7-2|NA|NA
CASSLPNNQPQHF
TGTGCCAGCAGCTTACCCAACAATCAGCCCCAGCATTTT
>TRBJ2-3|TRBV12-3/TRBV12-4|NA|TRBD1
CASGPGQGVDTQYF
TGTGCCAGCGGGCCGGGACAGGGGGTTGATACGCAGTATTTT
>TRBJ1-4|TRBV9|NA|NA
CASSASWGGREKLFF
TGTGCCAGCAGCGCATCTTGGGGGGGGCGAGAAAAACTGTTTTTT
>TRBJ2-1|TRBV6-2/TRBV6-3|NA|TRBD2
CASSYGLAAYNEQFF
TGTGCCAGCAGTTACGGGCTAGCGGCCTACAATGAGCAGTTCTTC
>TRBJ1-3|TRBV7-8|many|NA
CASSLSWYSGNTIYF
TGTGCCAGCAGCTTAAGTTGGTACTCTGGAAACACCATATATTTT
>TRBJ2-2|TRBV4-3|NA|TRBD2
CASSQSSGRELAGELFF
TGCGCCAGCAGCCAGAGTTCAGGGCGGGAGTTGGCCGGGGAGCTGTTTTTT
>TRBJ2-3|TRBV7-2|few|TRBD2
CASSLSWTSGRPDTQYF
TGTGCCAGCAGCTTATCCTGGACTAGCGGGAGGCCAGATACGCAGTATTTT
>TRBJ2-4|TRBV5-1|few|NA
CASRSGDAKNIQYF
TGCGCCAGCAGGTCCGGCGACGCCAAAAACATTCAGTACTTC
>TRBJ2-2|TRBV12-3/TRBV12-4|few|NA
CASSPSEGSGTGELFF
TGTGCCAGCAGTCCCTCAGAGGGCTCGGGTACCGGGGAGCTGTTTTTT
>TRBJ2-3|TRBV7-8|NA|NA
CASSLRQRQVLSTDTQYF
TGTGCCAGCAGCTTAAGGCAACGACAGGTCTTAAGCACAGATACGCAGTATTTT
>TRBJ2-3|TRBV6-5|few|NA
CASSYQLATSTDTQYF
TGTGCCAGCAGTTATCAACTGGCGACTAGCACAGATACGCAGTATTTT
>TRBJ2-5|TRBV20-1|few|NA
CSARVVETQYF
TGCAGTGCTAGAGTGGTAGAGACCCAGTACTTC
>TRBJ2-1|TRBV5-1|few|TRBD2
CASSLARLAGGDEQFF
TGCGCCAGCAGCTTGGCCCGGCTAGCGGGAGGGGATGAGCAGTTCTTC
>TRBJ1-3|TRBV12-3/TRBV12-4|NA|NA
CASRADTLGTIYF
TGTGCCAGCAGAGCCGACACCTTGGGCACCATATATTTT
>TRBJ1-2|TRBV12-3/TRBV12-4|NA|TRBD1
CASRQAGQYGYTF
TGTGCCAGCAGACAAGCGGGACAGTATGGCTACACCTTC
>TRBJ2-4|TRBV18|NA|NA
CASSPLASLAKNIQYF
TGTGCCAGCTCACCACTGGCTAGCTTGGCCAAAAACATTCAGTACTTC
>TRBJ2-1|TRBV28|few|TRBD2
CASSSWTRNYNEQFF
TGTGCCAGCAGTTCCTGGACTAGGAACTACAATGAGCAGTTCTTC
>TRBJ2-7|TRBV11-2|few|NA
CASSLDLPGTPKTYEQYF
TGTGCCAGCAGCTTAGATCTCCCCGGGACACCTAAGACTTACGAGCAGTACTTC
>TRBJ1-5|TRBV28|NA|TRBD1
CASKGQRNQPQHF
TGTGCCAGCAAGGGACAGCGGAATCAGCCCCAGCATTTT
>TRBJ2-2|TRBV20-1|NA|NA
CSARDRRQGIVGELFF
TGCAGTGCTAGAGATCGGCGTCAGGGAATCGTCGGGGAGCTGTTTTTT
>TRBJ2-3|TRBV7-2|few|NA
CASSLAVGTDTQYF
TGTGCCAGCAGCTTAGCGGTGGGCACAGATACGCAGTATTTT
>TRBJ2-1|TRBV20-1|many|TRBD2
CSARVGTSAYNEQFF
TGCAGTGCTAGAGTGGGGACTAGCGCCTACAATGAGCAGTTCTTC